This T cell receptor beta chain stems from a study of Graves' ophthalmopathy and Graves' hyperthyroidism. Amplified TCR beta CDR3 regions were obtained using RNA transcripts as template. HTBI primers were used in a first-round RT-PCR, which preceded a second-round multiplex PCR. TCRdb passed the multiplex PCR reads through MiXCR, listing each CDR3 protein once. This table has hundreds of thousands of distinct CDR3 sequences, approximately 40% appearing once. Details on this clonotype: Since a much larger clone is just one base distant, this may be a read error.

This CDR3 region has 13 residues. V was shortened by 0 bases and J by 12 bases, with 14 bases between the two germline ends. The germline V gene encodes CDR1 SEHNR and CDR2 FQNEAQ (reference sequence). Specimen: peripheral blood. The clonotype was recovered from an adult man with Graves' ophthalmopathy. The chain uses TRBV7-9 and TRBJ1-2, with D perhaps matching TRBD1 (5 bases). The CDR3 spells CASSLAGTEGHTF. Written as DNA, the CDR3 is TGTGCCAGCAGCTTAGCGGGGACCGAGGGCCACACCTTC.